The entry below gives a single T cell receptor (beta chain) sequence along with its context. Its antigen is unknown. The entry originates in a study of Ad26.COV2.S vaccination and SARS-CoV-2 variants. General study results and limits: Individuals receiving vaccine had higher spike-specific TCR breadth than placebo recipients did. Vaccine and placebo recipients had comparable breadth of non-spike TCRs.

This CDR3 has 15 amino acids. The V and J ends lost 0 bases and 4 bases respectively, with 12 bases between them. Germline V gives CDR1 SGHTA, CDR2 FQGNSA. Measured with immunoSEQ multiplex PCR; TCRdb has only the in-frame clones, and not every one. The data hold roughly 180,000 clones, with roughly nine tenths observed a single time. The starting material was peripheral blood, obtained after recovery from COVID-19. The clonotype originates from a human donor who had recovered from COVID-19. This chain joins TRBV7-2 and TRBJ1-2; no clear D. The DNA for the CDR3 is TGTGCCAGCAGCTTAGCGGTATTTGGATCCTATGGCTACACCTTC. Its protein product is CASSLAVFGSYGYTF.